This T cell receptor (beta chain) came from a study of brain T cells in children with intractable seizures. Time point described: blood from clinic visit 5 months post-surgery; TSC patient then seizure free. The CDR3 covers 14 residues. V dropped 3 bases and J dropped 1 base, with 9 bases sitting between them. Germline CDR1 is SNHLY and CDR2 is FYNNEI. Sequencing was performed with immunoSEQ multiplex PCR; in TCRdb, only in-frame clones are kept and a portion is missing. The data show about 340,000 clones, with roughly 92% seen just once and under 7% held by the top ten. Sequenced here: peripheral blood, sampled less than 6 months after surgery. The sequence derives from a boy under two years old with tuberous sclerosis and intractable seizures. The chain uses TRBV2 and TRBJ1-1; no clear D gene. CDR3 sequence (DNA): TGTGCCAGCAGTGACCTGCGGGGGAACACTGAAGCTTTCTTT. Residues: CASSDLRGNTEAFF.